The 10 T cell receptor beta chains given below trace back to one sample, sequenced in a study of PD-1 blockade in classical Hodgkin lymphoma. Clones were sequenced by immunoSEQ multiplex PCR, and TCRdb holds only the in-frame ones, with some missing. The table has some 84,000 clones, 75% to 90% seen once. Each and every patient relapsed after autologous stem cell transplantation, and patients got differing brentuximab vedotin exposure. The sequenced sample was peripheral blood mononuclear cells (PBMCs), obtained at baseline. All receptors come from a human donor with classical Hodgkin lymphoma.

This chain uses TRBV11-2 with TRBJ1-4; D is possibly TRBD1 (5 bases). This CDR3 has 17 amino acids. Per germline, CDR1 SGHAT and CDR2 FQNNGV. The V gene lost 4 bases and the J gene lost 2 bases, with 17 bases spanning the gap. CDR3: CASSSRRGEGTNEKLFF. In nucleotides, the CDR3 is TGTGCCAGCAGCTCCCGGCGGGGAGAGGGGACTAATGAAAAACTGTTTTTT.

This chain links TRBV29-1 with TRBJ2-1, with TRBD2 identical over 11 bases. There are 15 residues in the CDR3. V lost 4 bases and J lost 0; bases outside the gene matches: 2. Germline values: CDR1 SQVTM, CDR2 ANQGSEA. The CDR3 nucleotides read TGCAGCGTTGCTACTAGCGGGAGCTCCTACAATGAGCAGTTCTTC. It codes for CSVATSGSSYNEQFF.

The genes are TRBV5-1 and TRBJ2-7; 8 nucleotides match TRBD2. This CDR3 contains 21 residues. Unmatched junction bases numbered 20, after V lost 0 bases and J lost 0 bases. Germline CDR1 is SGHRS and CDR2 is YFSETQ. Here the CDR3 reads CASSLAPLGRTSPSYSYEQYF. CDR3 coding DNA: TGCGCCAGCAGCTTGGCCCCCCTTGGCAGGACTAGCCCCTCCTACTCCTACGAGCAGTACTTC.

The rearrangement links TRBV2 to TRBJ2-1; D is ambiguous. The CDR3 runs 14 residues. Germline V gives CDR1 SNHLY, CDR2 FYNNEI. V lost 1 base to trimming and J lost 10 bases, with 14 bases between them. CDR3 residues: CASSEDRTKIEQFF. For the CDR3, the DNA is TGTGCCAGCAGTGAAGATAGGACCAAAATAGAGCAGTTCTTC.

The chain uses TRBV30 and TRBJ2-3; D remains ambiguous. CDR3 size: 12 residues. CDR1 is GTSNPN and CDR2 is SVGIG in the germline V gene (reference sequence). Trimming cost V 5 bases and J 0 bases, with 6 bases left between them. DNA of the CDR3: TGTGCCTGGGTCTACAGCACAGATACGCAGTATTTT. Amino acids: CAWVYSTDTQYF.

V and J are TRBV10-3 and TRBJ1-5, with D unresolved. The CDR3 totals 13 residues. Trimming took 7 bases from V and 3 from J, leaving 10 bases between them. Germline CDR1 and CDR2: ENHRY and SYGVKD. CDR3 amino acids: CAINADLNQPQHF. The CDR3 DNA reads TGTGCCATCAATGCGGACCTCAATCAGCCCCAGCATTTT.

This chain links TRBV29-1 with TRBJ2-3; D unclear. Germline loops: CDR1 SQVTM, CDR2 ANQGSEA. This CDR3 region has 12 residues. V was shortened by 6 bases and J by 1 base, with 8 bases between the two germline ends. The CDR3 bases are TGCAGCGTCCGCCGGGGCACAGATACGCAGTATTTT. Its protein is CSVRRGTDTQYF.

The rearrangement links TRBV5-4 to TRBJ2-7; weak D call: TRBD2 (6 bases). Trimming shortened V by 0 bases and J by 2 bases, and 12 bases separated the two germline ends. The germline CDR1 and CDR2 sequences are SGHNT and YYREEE (reference sequence). The length of the CDR3 is 15 residues. CDR3 amino acids: CASSLAGAGPYEQYF. The CDR3 DNA follows: TGTGCCAGCAGCTTGGCCGGGGCGGGGCCCTACGAGCAGTACTTC. Looking up the rest from reference TRBV5-4 and TRBJ2-7 gives the full variable domain: ETGVTQSPTHLIKTRGQQVTLRCSSQSGHNTVSWYQQALGQGPQFIFQYYREEENGRGNFPPRFSGLQFPNYSSELNVNALELDDSALYLCASSLAGAGPYEQYFGPGTRLTVT.

The chain's CDR3 is CASSPELASYEQYF. The CDR3 DNA sequence: TGCGCCAGCAGCCCAGAACTAGCCTCGTACGAGCAGTACTTC. The chain couples TRBV4-3 to TRBJ2-7; TRBD2 is a possible D gene (6 bases). Germline V gene data show CDR1 as LGHNA and CDR2 as YSLEER. V was trimmed by 4 bases and J by 4 bases, leaving 14 bases between them. CDR3 length: 14 amino acids.

This chain connects TRBV5-6 to TRBJ2-7; TRBD1 agrees at 8 bases. The V gene's germline CDR1 is SGHDT and CDR2 YYEEEE. The CDR3 covers 14 residues. V dropped 0 bases and J dropped 4; count of bases not matched to a gene: 3. The CDR3 is CASSLGTGWYEQYF. The CDR3 DNA follows: TGTGCCAGCAGCTTGGGGACAGGGTGGTACGAGCAGTACTTC.